The T cell receptor beta chain under discussion was sequenced for a study of tumor-infiltrating lymphocytes in primary liver carcinoma. For the study at large: Recorded tumor stage was T1-T3 N0M0, with diameters of roughly 4 to 10 cm. Per sample, productive TCRbeta reads numbered roughly 3.5 to 7.13 million, similar across tissue types. Study conclusions and caveats: Lower overlap was observed for tumor-adjacent and tumor-blood pairs relative to tumor region pairs.

Germline CDR1 reads MGHRA; CDR2 reads YSYEKL. CDR3 size: 15 residues. Regarding this clonotype: Its antigen is not identified. The junction departs from germline at one end; a sequencing error may be responsible.

TCR beta cDNA came from approximately 0.55 ug total RNA, primed with a constant-region primer. Libraries for TCR beta were built through three nested multiplex PCR rounds, which together made up a slightly modified ARM-PCR procedure. Both of the initial two PCR rounds ran for 10 cycles and employed TRBV1-TRBV30 forward primers alongside a C-beta reverse primer. TCRdb re-analysed the multiplex PCR reads in MiXCR, keeping a single row per CDR3 protein. Of some 87,000 distinct CDR3 sequences in the sample, approximately 72% were seen once. Each 20-30 mg portion of unsorted bulk tissue served as the source for co-extraction of RNA and DNA.

Sequencing used tumor-adjacent normal liver tissue. This chain uses TRBV4-1 with TRBJ1-1; 7 nucleotides line up with TRBD1. This TCR was recovered from a man in his forties with primary liver carcinoma and hepatitis B virus infection. DNA for the CDR3: TGCGCCAGCAGCCGACTCAGGGGGGGCGACACTGAGGCTTTCTTT. This gives the protein CASSRLRGGDTEAFF.